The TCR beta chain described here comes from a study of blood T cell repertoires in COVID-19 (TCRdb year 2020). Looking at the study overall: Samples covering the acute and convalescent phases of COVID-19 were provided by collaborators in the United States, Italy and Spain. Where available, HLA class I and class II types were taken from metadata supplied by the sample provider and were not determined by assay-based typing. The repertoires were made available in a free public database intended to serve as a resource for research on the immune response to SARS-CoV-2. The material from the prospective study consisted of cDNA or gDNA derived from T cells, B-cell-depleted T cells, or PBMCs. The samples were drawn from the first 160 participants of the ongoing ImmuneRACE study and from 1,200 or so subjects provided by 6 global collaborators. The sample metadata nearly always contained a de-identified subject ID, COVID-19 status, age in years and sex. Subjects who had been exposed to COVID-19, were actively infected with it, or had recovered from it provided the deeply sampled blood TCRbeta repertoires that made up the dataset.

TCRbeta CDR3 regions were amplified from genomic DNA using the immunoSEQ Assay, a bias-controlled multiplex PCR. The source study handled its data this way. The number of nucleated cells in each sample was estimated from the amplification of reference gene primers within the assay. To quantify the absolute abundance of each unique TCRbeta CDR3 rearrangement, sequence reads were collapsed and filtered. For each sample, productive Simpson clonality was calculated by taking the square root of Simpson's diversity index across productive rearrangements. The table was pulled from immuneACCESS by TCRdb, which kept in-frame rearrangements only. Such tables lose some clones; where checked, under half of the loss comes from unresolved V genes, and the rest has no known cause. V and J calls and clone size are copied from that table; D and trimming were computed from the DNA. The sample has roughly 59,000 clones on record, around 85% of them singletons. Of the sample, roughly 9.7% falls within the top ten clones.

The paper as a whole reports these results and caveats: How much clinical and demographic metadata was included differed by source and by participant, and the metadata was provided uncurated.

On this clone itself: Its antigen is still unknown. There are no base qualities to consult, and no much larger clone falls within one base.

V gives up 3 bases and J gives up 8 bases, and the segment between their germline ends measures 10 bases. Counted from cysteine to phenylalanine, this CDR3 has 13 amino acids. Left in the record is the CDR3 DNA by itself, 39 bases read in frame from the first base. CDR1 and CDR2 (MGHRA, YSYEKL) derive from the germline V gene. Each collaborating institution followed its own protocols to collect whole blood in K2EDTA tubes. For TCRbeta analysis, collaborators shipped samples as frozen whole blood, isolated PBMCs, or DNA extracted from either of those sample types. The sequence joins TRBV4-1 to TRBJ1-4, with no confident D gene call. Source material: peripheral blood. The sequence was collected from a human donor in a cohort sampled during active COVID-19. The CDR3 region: CASSHPLREKLFF. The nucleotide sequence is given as TGCGCCAGCAGCCATCCCCTGAGGGAAAAACTGTTTTTT.